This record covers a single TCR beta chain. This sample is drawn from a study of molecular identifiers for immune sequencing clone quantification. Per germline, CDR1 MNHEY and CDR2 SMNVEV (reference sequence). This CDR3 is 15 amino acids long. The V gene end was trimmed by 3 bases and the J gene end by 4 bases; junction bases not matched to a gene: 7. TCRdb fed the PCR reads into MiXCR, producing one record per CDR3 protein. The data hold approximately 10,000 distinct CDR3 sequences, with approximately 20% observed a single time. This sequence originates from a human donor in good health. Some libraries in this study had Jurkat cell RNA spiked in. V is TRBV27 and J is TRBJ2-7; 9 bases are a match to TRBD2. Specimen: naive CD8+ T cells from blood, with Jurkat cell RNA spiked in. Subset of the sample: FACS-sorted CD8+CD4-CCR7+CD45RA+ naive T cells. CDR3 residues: CASSLRGGSPYEQYF. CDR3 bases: TGTGCCAGCAGTTTGCGGGGGGGAAGCCCTTACGAGCAGTACTTC.